The 8 T cell receptor beta chains presented below share a single source sample, sequenced in a study of cytomegalovirus exposure and HLA in healthy donors. Primers: 60 Vbeta forward and 13 Jbeta reverse. Profiled with immunoSEQ multiplex PCR; TCRdb holds only in-frame clones, not every one. The sample contains about 78,000 clones, 80% of which appear only once. The specimen was PBMCs. The source is a woman aged 50 to 60 in good health and CMV-seropositive.

CDR3 nucleotides: TGTGCCAGCAACGACCGGGGTTTAGGAAACACCATATATTTT. Amino acids: CASNDRGLGNTIYF. The chain is built from TRBV5-4 and TRBJ1-3, with D unresolved. The CDR3 extends over 14 amino acids. The germline CDR1 and CDR2 sequences are SGHNT and YYREEE (reference sequence). Trimming took 6 bases from V and 4 from J, leaving 14 bases between them.

This clone occurred once. The V gene is TRBV6-1, the J gene TRBJ2-7; 13 bases align to TRBD2. This CDR3 contains 15 residues. Per germline, CDR1 MNHNS and CDR2 SASEGT. After removal of 4 bases from V and 3 bases from J, the junction contained 3 bases not matched to a gene. The CDR3 sequence: CASSAGTSGNYEQYV. In DNA form, the CDR3 reads TGTGCCAGCAGTGCCGGGACTAGCGGGAACTACGAGCAGTACGTC.

The genes are TRBV6-5 and TRBJ2-3; D may be TRBD2 (6 bases). Germline V gene lookup returns CDR1 MNHEY and CDR2 SVGAGI. The CDR3 is 13 residues long. V lost 10 bases to trimming and J lost 1 base, with 12 bases between them. CDR3 region: CATLGTGTDTQYF. DNA of the CDR3: TGTGCCACCCTGGGGACTGGCACAGATACGCAGTATTTT.

This rearrangement joins TRBV6-5 to TRBJ2-7; D is tentatively TRBD1 or TRBD2 (5 bases each). The CDR3 has 14 residues. Trimming stripped 5 bases from V and 0 bases from J, with 11 bases between. In germline, CDR1 is MNHEY, CDR2 SVGAGI. CDR3 bases: TGTGCCAGCAGTACGAGTGGGGGCTCCTACGAGCAGTACGTC. Translation: CASSTSGGSYEQYV.

J is TRBJ2-6 and V is TRBV7-8; possible D gene TRBD1, 6 bases. Germline CDR1 is SGHVS and CDR2 is FQNEAQ. This CDR3 is built from 15 residues. The V end was cut by 4 bases, the J end by 0 bases, with 7 bases between. The CDR3 region has the DNA TGTGCCAGCAGCTACAGGGCCTCTGGGGCCAACGTCCTGACTTTC. Translated: CASSYRASGANVLTF.

The chain employs TRBV9 and TRBJ1-4, with 7 bases lining up with TRBD1. CDR1 is SGDLS and CDR2 is YYNGEE in the germline V gene. V was clipped by 3 bases and J by 4 bases; unmatched bases: 6. The CDR3 is made up of 15 amino acids. CDR3 region: CASSDSTGYNEKLFF. The DNA of the CDR3 is TGTGCCAGCAGCGATTCGACAGGGTATAATGAAAAACTGTTTTTT.

In this sample, this clone turned up a few times. CDR3 in DNA: TGTGCCAGCAGTCGCCGGGGCAGGGGGGAGCAGTACGTC. Its protein is CASSRRGRGEQYV. The chain uses TRBV6-5 and TRBJ2-7; 7 bases line up with TRBD1. The V and J ends lost 5 bases and 7 bases, in that order; junction bases with no gene match: 8. Germline V gene data show CDR1 as MNHEY and CDR2 as SVGAGI. CDR3 length: 13 amino acids.

This clone was seen a single time. The rearrangement links TRBV25-1 to TRBJ1-2; 10 bases align to TRBD1. CDR3 length: 15 amino acids. Trimming at V came to 1 base and at J to 4 bases, leaving 3 bases not matched to a gene. Germline values: CDR1 MGHDK, CDR2 SYGVNS. CDR3 nucleotide sequence: TGTGCCAGCAGTGAATCCGGGACAGGGGCCTATGGCTACACCTTC. As protein: CASSESGTGAYGYTF.